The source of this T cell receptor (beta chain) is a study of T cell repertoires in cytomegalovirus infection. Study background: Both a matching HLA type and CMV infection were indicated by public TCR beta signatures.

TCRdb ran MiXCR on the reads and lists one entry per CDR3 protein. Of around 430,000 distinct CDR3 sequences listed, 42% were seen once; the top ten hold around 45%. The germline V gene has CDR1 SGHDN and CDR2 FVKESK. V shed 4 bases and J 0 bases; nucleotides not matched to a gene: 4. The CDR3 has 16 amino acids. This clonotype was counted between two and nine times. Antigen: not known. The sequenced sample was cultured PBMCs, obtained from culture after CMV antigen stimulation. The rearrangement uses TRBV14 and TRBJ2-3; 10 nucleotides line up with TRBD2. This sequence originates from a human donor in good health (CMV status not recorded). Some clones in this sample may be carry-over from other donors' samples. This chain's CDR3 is CASSRGLAVSTDTQYF. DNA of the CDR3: TGTGCCAGCAGCCGCGGACTAGCGGTTAGCACAGATACGCAGTATTTT.